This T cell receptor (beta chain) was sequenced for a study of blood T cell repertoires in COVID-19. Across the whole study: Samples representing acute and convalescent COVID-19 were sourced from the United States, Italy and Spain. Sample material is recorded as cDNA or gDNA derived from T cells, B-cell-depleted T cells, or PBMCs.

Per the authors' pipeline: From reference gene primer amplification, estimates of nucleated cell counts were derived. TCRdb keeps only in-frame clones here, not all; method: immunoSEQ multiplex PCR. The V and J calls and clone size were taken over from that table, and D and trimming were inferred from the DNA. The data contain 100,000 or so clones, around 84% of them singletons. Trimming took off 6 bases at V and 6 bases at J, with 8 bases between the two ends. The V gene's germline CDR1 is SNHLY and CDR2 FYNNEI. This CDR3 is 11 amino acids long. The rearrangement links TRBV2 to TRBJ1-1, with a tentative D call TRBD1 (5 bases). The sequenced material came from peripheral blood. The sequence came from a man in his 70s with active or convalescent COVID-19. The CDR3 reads CASRAGPEAFF. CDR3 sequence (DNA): TGTGCCAGCAGAGCAGGGCCTGAAGCTTTCTTT.